The entry below describes one T cell receptor (beta chain). TCRdb keeps only in-frame clones here, not all; method: immunoSEQ multiplex PCR. This table holds approximately 94,000 clones, roughly 90% found once. The entry originates in a study of control samples from healthy donors and cancer patients. Germline V gives CDR1 PRHDT, CDR2 FYEKMQ (reference sequence). The CDR3 runs 13 residues. V was cut by 3 bases and J by 9 bases, with 14 bases left in between. Sequenced: blood. This sequence joins TRBV13 and TRBJ1-2; a weak D match, TRBD1 (5 bases). The sequence derives from a woman between 50 and 59 years old in good health. The CDR3 loop reads CASSFRGPGSYTF. The CDR3 DNA reads TGTGCCAGCAGCTTCCGGGGACCGGGGAGCTACACCTTC.